The 14 T cell receptor beta chains below were found in one sample sequenced in a study of cytomegalovirus exposure and HLA in healthy donors (dated 2017 in TCRdb). The library relied on the immunoSEQ multiplex PCR assay. For the multiplex PCR, a mixture combining 60 forward primers for TCR Vbeta segments and 13 reverse primers for TCR Jbeta segments was used. Imported from immuneACCESS, the table was reduced by TCRdb to in-frame sequences with V and J called. These copies leave out some clones; in studies compared against another copy, an unresolved V gene accounts for under half, and the cause of the remainder is not known. In all, the sample holds about 200,000 clones, and 75% to 80% of those were seen once. Jointly, the top ten make up around 2% of the sample. Sequenced input: PBMCs. The receptors shown here come from a man in his late teens or twenties in good health and CMV-seronegative.

The V gene is TRBV6-1, the J gene TRBJ2-7; 7 nucleotides match TRBD1. J was trimmed by 4 bases and V by 8 bases; bases with no gene match: 8. Germline CDR1 reads MNHNS; CDR2 reads SASEGT. The CDR3 extends over 13 amino acids. The CDR3, as DNA: TGTGCCAGCGCGAGGGGGCGGATGTACGAGCAGTACTTC. It codes for CASARGRMYEQYF.

The chain joins TRBV7-2 to TRBJ2-1; perhaps TRBD2 as D (5 bases). The V gene lost 3 bases and the J gene lost 6 bases, with 12 bases spanning the gap. The germline V gene has CDR1 SGHTA and CDR2 FQGNSA. CDR3 length: 14 amino acids. The CDR3 is CASSFFSSGNEQFF. The CDR3 DNA follows: TGTGCCAGCAGCTTCTTTTCCAGCGGCAATGAGCAGTTCTTC.

The chain uses TRBV19 and TRBJ2-2, with D maybe TRBD2 (6 bases). Germline V gene sequence: CDR1 LNHDA, CDR2 SQIVND (reference sequence). V lost 10 bases to trimming and J lost 4 bases, with 16 bases between them. CDR3 size: 14 residues. The CDR3 sequence: CATDAGSVTGELFF. CDR3 DNA sequence: TGTGCCACCGACGCGGGGTCGGTCACCGGGGAGCTGTTTTTT.

V usage is TRBV18 and J usage is TRBJ1-1; D is possibly TRBD1 (5 bases). CDR1 and CDR2 (germline): KGHSH, LQKENI. V lost 3 bases and J lost 3, with 11 bases in between. The CDR3 runs 14 residues. CDR3 nucleotide sequence: TGTGCCAGCTCACCTCGGACGGGGGACACTGAAGCTTTCTTT. It encodes CASSPRTGDTEAFF.

This clone was seen more than once but under ten times. The chain employs TRBV7-8 and TRBJ2-5; D remains unclear. V dropped 5 bases and J dropped 1 base, with 8 bases sitting between them. CDR3 length: 13 residues. The germline CDR1 and CDR2 sequences are SGHVS and FQNEAQ. CDR3: CASSPWPQETQYF. CDR3 nucleotide sequence: TGTGCCAGCAGCCCTTGGCCCCAAGAGACCCAGTACTTC. The variable domain in full, completed from reference TRBV7-8 and TRBJ2-5, reads GAGVSQSPRYKVAKRGQDVALRCDPISGHVSLFWYQQALGQGPEFLTYFQNEAQLDKSGLPSDRFFAERPEGSVSTLKIQRTQQEDSAVYLCASSPWPQETQYFGPGTRLLVL.

This clone turned up a few times. The chain joins TRBV9 to TRBJ2-7, with D possibly TRBD2 on 5 matching bases. The germline V gene encodes CDR1 SGDLS and CDR2 YYNGEE. The CDR3 extends over 14 amino acids. V lost 1 base to trimming and J lost 6 bases, with 14 bases between them. The CDR3 protein is CASSVLSAEGEQYF. The CDR3, as DNA: TGTGCCAGCAGCGTATTATCGGCCGAGGGCGAGCAGTACTTC.

This clone was seen once. The chain employs TRBV7-9 and TRBJ2-1; D gene ambiguous. The CDR3 length is 16 residues. Trimming shortened V by 2 bases and J by 0 bases, and 11 bases separated the two germline ends. CDR1 and CDR2 from the germline V gene are SEHNR and FQNEAQ (reference sequence). This CDR3 is CASSLFGQRSYNEQFF. CDR3 nucleotides: TGTGCCAGCAGCTTATTCGGCCAGCGCTCCTACAATGAGCAGTTCTTC.

This chain joins TRBV28 and TRBJ2-3; TRBD2 is a possible D gene (6 bases). V gave up 8 bases and J gave up 1 base, with 10 bases separating them. Germline CDR1 MDHEN, CDR2 SYDVKM. The CDR3 has 13 amino acids. The CDR3 sequence: CASDGSGTDTQYF. The CDR3, as DNA: TGTGCCAGCGACGGGAGTGGCACAGATACGCAGTATTTT. Filled out from reference TRBV28 and TRBJ2-3, the complete variable domain reads DVKVTQSSRYLVKRTGEKVFLECVQDMDHENMFWYRQDPGLGLRLIYFSYDVKMKEKGDIPEGYSVSREKKERFSLILESASTNQTSMYLCASDGSGTDTQYFGPGTRLTVL.

This clone was counted only a few times. The rearrangement links TRBV5-6 to TRBJ2-5; 10 bases line up with TRBD1. Germline CDR1 reads SGHDT; CDR2 reads YYEEEE. The CDR3 runs 16 residues. V was pared by 4 bases and J by 5 bases, with 11 bases of the junction left unmatched. The CDR3 loop reads CASSTYPTGGRETQYF. In nucleotides, the CDR3 is TGTGCCAGCAGCACATACCCGACAGGGGGCAGGGAGACCCAGTACTTC.

J is TRBJ2-7 and V is TRBV5-1, with 9 bases identical to TRBD2. Germline V gene sequence: CDR1 SGHRS, CDR2 YFSETQ. CDR3 length equals 13 residues. V shed 6 bases and J 5 bases; nucleotides not matched to a gene: 6. CDR3 DNA: TGCGCCAGCACCCCCCGGACTAGCGACGAGCAGTACTTC. This translates into CASTPRTSDEQYF. The complete variable domain, with remaining parts taken from reference TRBV5-1 and TRBJ2-7, reads KAGVTQTPRYLIKTRGQQVTLSCSPISGHRSVSWYQQTPGQGLQFLFEYFSETQRNKGNFPGRFSGRQFSNSRSEMNVSTLELGDSALYLCASTPRTSDEQYFGPGTRLTVT.

The J gene is TRBJ2-7, the V gene TRBV18, with 7 bases aligning to TRBD1. Germline V gives CDR1 KGHSH, CDR2 LQKENI. The CDR3 has 15 amino acids. With V trimmed by 6 bases and J by 0 bases, 8 bases remained unmatched. The CDR3, as DNA: TGTGCCAGCTCCCCCGGACAGGTCCCCTCCTACGAGCAGTACTTC. Amino acid sequence: CASSPGQVPSYEQYF.

V gene TRBV6-5 combines with J gene TRBJ2-7; a possible D gene is TRBD1 (6 bases). The CDR3 totals 14 residues. CDR1 and CDR2 from the germline V gene are MNHEY and SVGAGI. The V and J ends lost 3 bases and 1 base respectively, with 10 bases between them. The CDR3 reads CASSYVQGSYEQYF. CDR3 bases: TGTGCCAGCAGTTATGTACAGGGTTCCTACGAGCAGTACTTC.

J is TRBJ2-7 and V is TRBV5-1, with D unresolved. The germline CDR1 and CDR2 sequences are SGHRS and YFSETQ. Deletions cut 1 base from V and 7 bases from J, with 9 bases between. The CDR3 runs 12 residues. CDR3: CASSLRSGEQYF. The CDR3, as DNA: TGCGCCAGCAGCTTGAGGAGTGGGGAGCAGTACTTC. The entire variable domain, with the rest obtained from reference TRBV5-1 and TRBJ2-7, is as follows: KAGVTQTPRYLIKTRGQQVTLSCSPISGHRSVSWYQQTPGQGLQFLFEYFSETQRNKGNFPGRFSGRQFSNSRSEMNVSTLELGDSALYLCASSLRSGEQYFGPGTRLTVT.

This rearrangement joins TRBV27 to TRBJ2-1, with D unresolved. V was shortened by 5 bases and J by 8 bases, with 19 bases between the two germline ends. From germline, CDR1 is MNHEY and CDR2 SMNVEV (reference sequence). The CDR3 runs 15 residues. The CDR3 DNA reads TGTGCCAGCAGTCAAATAGTGTACGATAGTTATGAGCAGTTCTTC. Translated, it gives CASSQIVYDSYEQFF.